This note documents a single T cell receptor beta chain sequence. It lacks a known antigen. Base qualities were left out, and no much larger clone turns up one base away. The sample is drawn from a study of type 1 regulatory T cells (dated by TCRdb to about 2021). Regarding the complete study: An in vitro protocol by which a Tr1-enriched, alloantigen-specific CD4 T cell product named T-allo10 was generated was characterized in the study. T-allo10 was being evaluated clinically in patients with hematological malignancies who were receiving allogeneic hematopoietic stem cell transplantation.

Taken from the germline V gene (reference sequence), the CDR1 and CDR2 loops are LGHDT and YNNKEL. The junction shows trimming of 3 bases on V and 4 bases on J, and the gene matches do not reach 5 bases of it. The CDR3 goes from the cysteine to the phenylalanine over 15 residues. CDR3 DNA only is kept here, 45 bases in frame from base 1. Sequencer: Illumina MiSeq. TCRdb handled the public reads itself, with Q25 trimming in fastp and clone calling in MiXCR, and kept productive beta chains. CDR3 protein duplicates are merged, each entry listing the most common genes and DNA. The sample yields 75,000 to 100,000 distinct CDR3 sequences; 31% were counted once. Approximately 2.2% of the sample is taken by the ten largest.

This chain joins TRBV3-1 to TRBJ2-5; TRBD2 fits 10 bases in the junction. The source material was CD4+ T cells, either the whole sample or a sorted fraction (not recorded which). The sequence derives from a human donor in good health. The DNA is TGTGCCAGCAGCCAGGCCCTAGCGGGAGCAGAGACCCAGTACTTC. This is translated as CASSQALAGAETQYF.